Presented here are 21 T cell receptor beta chains from one specimen sequenced in a study of T cell repertoires in cytomegalovirus infection (dated by TCRdb to between 2019 and 2020). TCRdb shows the sequencer as Illumina HiSeq 1500. TCRdb redid the processing of the public reads, applying fastp at Q25 and MiXCR, and retained in-frame beta chains. Each entry is one CDR3 protein sequence, shown with its most common DNA and genes. The sample table records about 260,000 distinct CDR3 sequences; 12% to 15% of these occur just once. In total, the top ten clones hold roughly 9.7% of the sample. Sequenced: PBMCs. All receptors derive from a human donor in good health (CMV status not recorded). Some clones in this sample may be carry-over from other donors' samples.

This chain connects TRBV12-3 or TRBV12-4 to TRBJ1-6; TRBD1 matches at 8 bases. V lost 6 bases to trimming and J lost 10 bases; unmatched junction nucleotides: 11. This CDR3 is built from 15 residues. CDR3 region: CASRPGGGYASPLHF. In DNA, the CDR3 is TGTGCCAGCAGGCCAGGGGGCGGGTATGCCTCACCCCTCCACTTT.

This chain links TRBV20-1 with TRBJ1-2; no firm D call. Trimming took off 3 bases at V and 2 bases at J, with 7 bases between the two ends. The CDR3 totals 12 residues. Germline CDR1 and CDR2: DFQATT and SNEGSKA (reference sequence). The CDR3 is CSASYSNYGYTF. The CDR3 DNA reads as TGCAGTGCTAGTTACAGCAACTATGGCTACACCTTC.

This clonotype was counted at least ten times. The V gene is TRBV12-3 or TRBV12-4, the J gene TRBJ2-7; D gene unclear. The CDR3 extends over 13 amino acids. Trimming removed 7 bases at V and 5 bases at J, with 15 bases between. This CDR3 is CASIKTGSHEQYF. The CDR3 coding sequence is TGTGCCAGCATCAAAACCGGGTCTCACGAGCAGTACTTC.

The J gene is TRBJ2-2, the V gene TRBV2, with TRBD2 as a possible D gene (6 bases). The germline CDR1 and CDR2 sequences are SNHLY and FYNNEI. This CDR3 spans 14 amino acids. Trimming removed 5 bases at V and 2 bases at J, with 9 bases between. The CDR3 DNA follows: TGTGCCAGCAGTACCGGGACTAACACCGGGGAGCTGTTTTTT. Protein: CASSTGTNTGELFF.

Only a few counts were recorded for this clonotype. The gene calls are TRBV19 and TRBJ1-4; tentative D call: TRBD1 (5 bases). Germline V lookup: CDR1 LNHDA, CDR2 SQIVND (reference sequence). This CDR3 has 15 amino acids. Trimming removed 5 bases from V and 4 bases from J, with 14 bases in between. The CDR3 nucleotides are TGTGCCAGTAGTGCTTCCGGGACTGTTAATGAAAAACTGTTTTTT. This gives the protein CASSASGTVNEKLFF.

This clonotype came up many times. V is TRBV7-6 and J is TRBJ2-5, with 13 nucleotides matching TRBD2. The trim removed 4 bases at V and 5 bases at J, leaving 4 bases unmatched. The CDR3 contains 15 residues. Germline lookup yields CDR1 SGHVS and CDR2 FNYEAQ. DNA of the CDR3: TGTGCCAGCAGCTCGACTAGCGGGGGGAGGGAGACCCAGTACTTC. Protein: CASSSTSGGRETQYF.

This chain links TRBV7-9 with TRBJ1-6; weak D call: TRBD1 (5 bases). This CDR3 has 14 amino acids. V lost 5 bases and J lost 9, with 14 bases in between. Germline V gene sequence: CDR1 SEHNR, CDR2 FQNEAQ (reference sequence). CDR3 DNA: TGTGCCAGCAGCCCGACAGTTGGGGGTTCACCCCTCCACTTT. This sequence encodes CASSPTVGGSPLHF.

V gene TRBV11-2 combines with J gene TRBJ2-3; D is uncertain. Germline CDR1 SGHAT, CDR2 FQNNGV. The CDR3 runs 15 residues. The germline V and J ends were trimmed by 2 bases and 0 bases, with 9 bases remaining between them. The CDR3, as DNA: TGTGCCAGCAGCTTACAGCCCTCTAGCACAGATACGCAGTATTTT. The encoded protein is CASSLQPSSTDTQYF.

This chain connects TRBV20-1 to TRBJ1-2, with 10 bases aligning to TRBD1. CDR1 is DFQATT, CDR2 SNEGSKA, per germline (reference sequence). V lost 4 bases, J lost 6 bases, and 5 bases stayed unmatched. This CDR3 has 13 residues. CDR3 in DNA: TGCAGTGCTACTAAAGGGACAGGGGATGGCTACACCTTC. It codes for CSATKGTGDGYTF.

This clonotype was observed at least ten times. The rearrangement uses TRBV10-3 and TRBJ2-3, with a weak D call TRBD1 (6 bases). Germline V gene sequence: CDR1 ENHRY, CDR2 SYGVKD. Trimming left V 0 bases short and J 2 bases short, with 12 bases between. This CDR3 region has 16 residues. The CDR3 loop reads CAISESRGRPTDTQYF. CDR3 sequence (DNA): TGTGCCATCAGTGAGTCCAGGGGACGCCCCACAGATACGCAGTATTTT.

This chain uses TRBV20-1 with TRBJ2-5, with TRBD2 as a possible D gene (6 bases). Germline values: CDR1 DFQATT, CDR2 SNEGSKA (reference sequence). This CDR3 contains 11 residues. Trimming pared 0 bases from V and 10 bases from J, leaving 9 bases between. The CDR3 sequence is CSARDAGGQYF. CDR3 in DNA: TGCAGTGCTAGAGACGCCGGGGGCCAGTACTTC.

This clonotype has a count of ten or more. The chain uses TRBV7-2 and TRBJ2-5; tentative D call: TRBD2 (5 bases). Looked up from germline, CDR1 is SGHTA and CDR2 is FQGNSA. V gave up 5 bases and J gave up 7 bases, with 20 bases separating them. This CDR3 has 15 residues. The CDR3 coding sequence is TGTGCCAGCAGCCTGACTGCCGGAGGCCAATGGACCCAGTACTTC. Protein: CASSLTAGGQWTQYF. Complete variable domain (other parts from reference TRBV7-2 and TRBJ2-5): GAGVSQSPSNKVTEKGKDVELRCDPISGHTALYWYRQSLGQGLEFLIYFQGNSAPDKSGLPSDRFSAERTGGSVSTLTIQRTQQEDSAVYLCASSLTAGGQWTQYFGPGTRLLVL.

This clonotype was detected a few times. J is TRBJ2-7 and V is TRBV3-1, with TRBD2 identical over 9 bases. The V gene's germline CDR1 is LGHDT and CDR2 YNNKEL (reference sequence). The CDR3 contains 14 residues. J gave up 7 bases and V 8 bases, and 12 bases lay outside the gene matches. CDR3 coding DNA: TGTGCCAGCGCCCCCCGAGCGGGGGGTGAAGAGCAGTACTTC. Translating gives CASAPRAGGEEQYF.

This clonotype was seen ten or more times. The chain recombines TRBV7-2 with TRBJ2-1; D remains ambiguous. Germline CDR1 SGHTA, CDR2 FQGNSA. V gave up 2 bases and J gave up 0 bases, with 11 bases separating them. The CDR3 loop spans 16 amino acids. This CDR3 reads CASSLTLSSSYNEQFF. In DNA form, the CDR3 reads TGTGCCAGCAGCTTAACGTTGTCTAGCTCCTACAATGAGCAGTTCTTC.

This clonotype has a count of ten or more. The chain uses TRBV7-8 and TRBJ2-1; 13 bases agree with TRBD2. The CDR3 runs 18 residues. J was trimmed by 0 bases and V by 4 bases; bases with no gene match: 6. Looked up from germline, CDR1 is SGHVS and CDR2 is FQNEAQ. DNA of the CDR3: TGTGCCAGCAGCTATTGGACTAGCGGGGGAGTCTCCTACAATGAGCAGTTCTTC. This sequence encodes CASSYWTSGGVSYNEQFF.

Many counts were recorded for this clonotype. The chain carries TRBV12-3 or TRBV12-4 and TRBJ2-7; D is possibly TRBD1 or TRBD2 (5 bases each). CDR3 size: 14 residues. Deletions cut 5 bases from V and 9 bases from J, with 20 bases between. The CDR3 region is CASSLAGTRRGQYF. The DNA of the CDR3 is TGTGCCAGCAGTCTCGCCGGGACGAGAAGGGGGCAGTACTTC.

This clonotype was observed at least ten times. The V call is TRBV7-8, the J call TRBJ2-3, with 8 bases aligning to TRBD2. The V gene end was trimmed by 1 base and the J gene end by 4 bases; junction bases not matched to a gene: 7. This CDR3 spans 16 amino acids. From germline, CDR1 is SGHVS and CDR2 FQNEAQ. This chain's CDR3 is CASSLVRLALADTQYF. In DNA form, the CDR3 reads TGTGCCAGCAGCTTAGTACGACTAGCGCTGGCAGATACGCAGTATTTT.

In its sample, this clonotype was seen many times. The chain joins TRBV7-9 to TRBJ2-2; 9 positions match TRBD1. From germline, CDR1 is SEHNR and CDR2 FQNEAQ (reference sequence). After removal of 4 bases from V and 0 bases from J, the junction contained 6 bases not matched to a gene. The CDR3 spans 17 residues. This CDR3 is CASSYRTGGPNTGELFF. The CDR3 DNA sequence: TGTGCCAGCAGCTACCGAACAGGGGGCCCGAACACCGGGGAGCTGTTTTTT.

This rearrangement joins TRBV20-1 to TRBJ1-5; no definite D call. The CDR3 is 13 amino acids. V was pared by 0 bases and J by 11 bases, with 14 bases between. Germline V gives CDR1 DFQATT, CDR2 SNEGSKA (reference sequence). The CDR3, as DNA: TGCAGTGCTAGAGATGATTCTGCATGGGCCCAGCATTTT. Translating gives CSARDDSAWAQHF.

This clonotype was seen repeatedly, ten times or more. The chain recombines TRBV5-1 with TRBJ1-5; D gene uncertain. V lost 0 bases and J 3 bases, leaving 10 bases between the germline ends. Germline CDR1 reads SGHRS; CDR2 reads YFSETQ. The length of the CDR3 is 15 residues. CDR3 in DNA: TGCGCCAGCAGCTTGGACGCCAGTAACAATCAGCCCCAGCATTTT. It yields the protein CASSLDASNNQPQHF.

This clonotype has a count of ten or more. The chain uses TRBV7-2 and TRBJ1-3; no reliable D call. The CDR3 covers 16 residues. V was pared by 0 bases and J by 2 bases, with 11 bases between. Germline CDR1 is SGHTA and CDR2 is FQGNSA. The CDR3 sequence is CASSLAAGPPGNTIYF. The CDR3 DNA follows: TGTGCCAGCAGCTTAGCGGCAGGCCCTCCTGGAAACACCATATATTTT. Based on the CDR3 plus reference TRBV7-2 and TRBJ1-3, the full variable domain is GAGVSQSPSNKVTEKGKDVELRCDPISGHTALYWYRQSLGQGLEFLIYFQGNSAPDKSGLPSDRFSAERTGGSVSTLTIQRTQQEDSAVYLCASSLAAGPPGNTIYFGEGSWLTVV.